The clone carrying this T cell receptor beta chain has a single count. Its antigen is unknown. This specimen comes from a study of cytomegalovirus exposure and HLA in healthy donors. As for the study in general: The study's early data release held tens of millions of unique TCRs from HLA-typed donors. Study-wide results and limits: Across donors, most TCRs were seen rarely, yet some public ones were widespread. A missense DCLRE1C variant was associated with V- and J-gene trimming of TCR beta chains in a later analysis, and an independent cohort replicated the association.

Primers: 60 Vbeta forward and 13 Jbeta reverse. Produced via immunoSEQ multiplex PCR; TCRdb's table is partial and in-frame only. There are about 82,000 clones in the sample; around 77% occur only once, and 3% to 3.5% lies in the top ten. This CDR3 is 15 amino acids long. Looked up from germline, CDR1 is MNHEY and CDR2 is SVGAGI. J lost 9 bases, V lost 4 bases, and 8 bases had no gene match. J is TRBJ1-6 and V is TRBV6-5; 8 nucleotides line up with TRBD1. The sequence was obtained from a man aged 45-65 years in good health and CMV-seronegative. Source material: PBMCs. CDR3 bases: TGTGCCAGCAGTTTAGTCCCTACAGGGGGTTCACCCCTCCACTTT. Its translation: CASSLVPTGGSPLHF.